The clone carrying this T cell receptor beta chain was found a few times. The antigen remains undetermined. The use of genomic DNA as template underpinned the TCR beta VDJ and CDR3 profiling. One entry per CDR3 protein results from TCRdb running MiXCR on the reads. The table shows about 220,000 distinct CDR3 sequences, with about a third occurring only once. This entry is derived from a study of CD8+CD57+ T cells in acquired aplastic anemia. At the level of the study: Sequencing produced an average of around 10 million reads per healthy donor for CD4+ cells.

Points from the study as a whole: There were some 27 CD8+ CDR3 sequences that occurred in both patients and controls.

The CDR3 runs 12 residues. Germline V gives CDR1 SQVTM, CDR2 ANQGSEA. The V and J ends lost 5 bases and 6 bases respectively, with 14 bases between them. The clonotype comes from a human donor in good health, serving as a control. The chain combines TRBV29-1 with TRBJ2-7; D call uncertain. Sequenced input: sorted CD4+, CD8+, or CD8+CD57+ T cells (not recorded which) from PBMCs. The CDR3 loop is CSVRPSLGEQYF. For the CDR3, the DNA is TGCAGCGTTCGCCCCTCTCTGGGCGAGCAGTACTTC.